This T cell receptor (beta chain) was profiled in a study of T-cell reconstitution after alpha-beta-depleted transplantation in children. Unique molecular identifiers featured in how the TCRbeta library was prepared. Via MiXCR, TCRdb re-called the PCR reads, giving one row per CDR3 protein. The sample yields hundreds of thousands of distinct CDR3 sequences, approximately 15% seen once. With V trimmed by 7 bases and J by 10 bases, 15 bases remained unmatched. Germline V CDR1 and CDR2: SQVTM, ANQGSEA. The CDR3 runs 14 residues. The specimen comprised PBMCs, mostly from graft donor cells, sampled 360 days after TCRalphabeta/CD19-depleted stem cell transplant. The rearrangement joins TRBV29-1 to TRBJ2-1; TRBD2 matches at 8 bases. This receptor was taken from a male patient between 5 and 17 years old who had a stem cell transplant for acute lymphoblastic leukemia, so the T cells may come from the graft donor. The CDR3 region is CSGLSGLVAGEQFF. The CDR3 coding sequence is TGCAGCGGCCTCTCGGGACTAGTGGCGGGGGAGCAGTTCTTC.